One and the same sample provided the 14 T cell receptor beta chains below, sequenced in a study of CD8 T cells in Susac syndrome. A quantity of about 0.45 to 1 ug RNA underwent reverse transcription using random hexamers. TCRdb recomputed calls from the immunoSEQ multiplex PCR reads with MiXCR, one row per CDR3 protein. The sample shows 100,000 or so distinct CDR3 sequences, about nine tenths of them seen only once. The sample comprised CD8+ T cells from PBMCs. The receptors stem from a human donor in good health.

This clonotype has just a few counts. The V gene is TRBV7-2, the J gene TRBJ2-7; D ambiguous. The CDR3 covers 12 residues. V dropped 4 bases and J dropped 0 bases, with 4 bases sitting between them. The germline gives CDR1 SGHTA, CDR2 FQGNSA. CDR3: CASSSSSYEQYF. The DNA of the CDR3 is TGTGCCAGCAGCTCCTCCTCCTACGAGCAGTACTTC.

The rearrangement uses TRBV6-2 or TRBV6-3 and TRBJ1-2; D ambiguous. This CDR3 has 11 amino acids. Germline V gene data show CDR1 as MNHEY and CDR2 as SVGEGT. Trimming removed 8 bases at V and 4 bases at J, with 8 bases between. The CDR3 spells CASRSTYGYTF. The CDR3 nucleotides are TGTGCCAGCCGTAGTACCTATGGCTACACCTTC.

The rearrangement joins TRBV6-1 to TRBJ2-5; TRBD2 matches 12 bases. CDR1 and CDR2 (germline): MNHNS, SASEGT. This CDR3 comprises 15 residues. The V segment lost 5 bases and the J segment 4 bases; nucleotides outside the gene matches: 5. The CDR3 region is CASSPGLAGGETQYF. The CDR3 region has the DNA TGTGCCAGCAGTCCGGGACTAGCGGGCGGAGAGACCCAGTACTTC.

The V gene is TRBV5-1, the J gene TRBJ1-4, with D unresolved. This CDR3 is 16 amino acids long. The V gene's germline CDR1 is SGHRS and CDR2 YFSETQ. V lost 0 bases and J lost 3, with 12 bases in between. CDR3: CASSLATSSSNEKLFF. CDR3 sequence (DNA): TGCGCCAGCAGCTTGGCCACATCTTCTTCTAATGAAAAACTGTTTTTT.

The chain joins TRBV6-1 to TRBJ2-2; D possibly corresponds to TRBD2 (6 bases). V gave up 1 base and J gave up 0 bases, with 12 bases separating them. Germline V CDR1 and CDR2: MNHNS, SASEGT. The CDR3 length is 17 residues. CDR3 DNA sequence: TGTGCCAGCAGTGAAGAAATCGGCGGGACGAACACCGGGGAGCTGTTTTTT. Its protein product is CASSEEIGGTNTGELFF.

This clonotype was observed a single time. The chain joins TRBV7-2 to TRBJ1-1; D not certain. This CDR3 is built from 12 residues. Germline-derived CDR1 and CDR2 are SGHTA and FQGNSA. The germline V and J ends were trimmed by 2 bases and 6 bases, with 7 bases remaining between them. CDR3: CASSLHGAEAFF. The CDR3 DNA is TGTGCCAGCAGCTTACATGGGGCTGAAGCTTTCTTT.

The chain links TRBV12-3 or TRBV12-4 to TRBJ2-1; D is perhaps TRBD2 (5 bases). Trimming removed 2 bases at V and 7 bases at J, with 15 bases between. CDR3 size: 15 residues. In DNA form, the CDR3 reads TGTGCCAGCAGTTTAACCGAGGCGGGCGTGAATGAGCAGTTCTTC. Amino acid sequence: CASSLTEAGVNEQFF.

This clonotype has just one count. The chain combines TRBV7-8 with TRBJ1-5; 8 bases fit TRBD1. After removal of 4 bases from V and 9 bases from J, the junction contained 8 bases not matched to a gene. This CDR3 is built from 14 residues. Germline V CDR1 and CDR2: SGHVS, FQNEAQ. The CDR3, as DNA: TGTGCCAGCAGCTCGGGACAGGAAAGGCCGCCCCAGCATTTT. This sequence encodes CASSSGQERPPQHF.

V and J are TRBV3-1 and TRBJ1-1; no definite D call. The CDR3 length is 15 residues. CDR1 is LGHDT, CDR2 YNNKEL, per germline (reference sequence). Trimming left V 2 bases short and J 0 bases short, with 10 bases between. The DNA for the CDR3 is TGTGCCAGCAGCCAATCATTCCCAATGAACACTGAAGCTTTCTTT. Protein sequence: CASSQSFPMNTEAFF.

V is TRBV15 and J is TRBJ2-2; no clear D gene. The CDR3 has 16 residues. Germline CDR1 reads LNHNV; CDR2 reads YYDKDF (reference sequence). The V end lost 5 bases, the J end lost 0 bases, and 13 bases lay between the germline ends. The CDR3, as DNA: TGTGCCACCAGCCGAACGCCCGTAACGAACACCGGGGAGCTGTTTTTT. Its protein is CATSRTPVTNTGELFF.

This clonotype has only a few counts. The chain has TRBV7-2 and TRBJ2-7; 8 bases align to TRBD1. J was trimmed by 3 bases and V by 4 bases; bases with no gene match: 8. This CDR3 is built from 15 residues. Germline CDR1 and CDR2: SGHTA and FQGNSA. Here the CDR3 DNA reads TGTGCCAGCAGCTCTACGGGACAGGCGCACTACGAGCAGTACTTC. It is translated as CASSSTGQAHYEQYF.

This chain's CDR3 is CASSEVGSNNYGYTF. CDR3 sequence (DNA): TGTGCCAGCAGTGAAGTAGGGAGTAATAACTATGGCTACACCTTC. The chain employs TRBV2 and TRBJ1-2; no clear D gene. The CDR3 loop spans 15 amino acids. V shed 1 base and J shed 1 base, with 10 bases lying between them. CDR1 and CDR2 (germline): SNHLY, FYNNEI.

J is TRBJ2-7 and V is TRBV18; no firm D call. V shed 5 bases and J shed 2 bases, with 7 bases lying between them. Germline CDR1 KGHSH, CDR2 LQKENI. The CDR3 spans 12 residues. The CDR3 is CASSSPAYEQYF. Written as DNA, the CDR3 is TGTGCCAGCTCATCCCCAGCCTACGAGCAGTACTTC.

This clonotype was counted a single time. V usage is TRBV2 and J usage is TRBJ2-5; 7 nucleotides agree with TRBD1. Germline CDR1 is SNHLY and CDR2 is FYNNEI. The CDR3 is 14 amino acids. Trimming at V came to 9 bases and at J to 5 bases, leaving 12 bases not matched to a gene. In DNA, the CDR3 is TGTGCCAGTCTACTAGACAGGGTTCGGGAGACCCAGTACTTC. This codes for CASLLDRVRETQYF.